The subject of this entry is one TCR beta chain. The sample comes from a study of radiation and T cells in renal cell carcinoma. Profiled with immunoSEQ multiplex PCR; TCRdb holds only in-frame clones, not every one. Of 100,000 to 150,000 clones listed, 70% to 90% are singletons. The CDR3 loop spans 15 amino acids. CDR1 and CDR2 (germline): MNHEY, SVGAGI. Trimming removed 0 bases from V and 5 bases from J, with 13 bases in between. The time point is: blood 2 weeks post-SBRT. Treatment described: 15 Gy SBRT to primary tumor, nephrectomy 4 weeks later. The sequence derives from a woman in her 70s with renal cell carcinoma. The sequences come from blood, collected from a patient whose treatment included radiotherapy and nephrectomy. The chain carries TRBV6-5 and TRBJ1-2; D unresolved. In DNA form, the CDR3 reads TGTGCCAGCAGTTACTCGCCAGGAAGAATTTATGGCTACACCTTC. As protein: CASSYSPGRIYGYTF.